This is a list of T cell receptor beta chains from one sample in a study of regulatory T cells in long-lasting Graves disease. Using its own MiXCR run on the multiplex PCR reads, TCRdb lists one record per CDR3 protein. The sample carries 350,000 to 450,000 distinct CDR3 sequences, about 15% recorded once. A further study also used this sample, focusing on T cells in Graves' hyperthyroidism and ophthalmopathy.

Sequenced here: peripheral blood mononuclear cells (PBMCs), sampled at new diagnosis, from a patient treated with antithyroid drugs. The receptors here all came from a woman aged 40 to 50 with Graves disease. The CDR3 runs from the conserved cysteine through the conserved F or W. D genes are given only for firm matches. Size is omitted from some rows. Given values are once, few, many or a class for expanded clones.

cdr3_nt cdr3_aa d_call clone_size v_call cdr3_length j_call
TGTGCCAGTAGGGACGTTGGTTTTGAAGCTTTCTTT CASRDVGFEAFF . few TRBV19 12 TRBJ1-1
TGTGCTAGTAACCTGGTGGAGAACACTGAAGCTTTCTTT CASNLVENTEAFF . many TRBV12-5 13 TRBJ1-1
TGTGCCAGCAGCCAATACGGGAGTGGCAATGAGCAGTTCTTC CASSQYGSGNEQFF . . TRBV4-2 14 TRBJ2-1
TGTGCCAGCAGCTTAGCGGCTGACGGGAGGGACACCGGGGAGCTGTTTTTT CASSLAADGRDTGELFF TRBD2 many TRBV7-9 17 TRBJ2-2
TGTGCCAGCAGCCAAGCCGTGGACAGGGCGTACCAAGAGACCCAGTACTTC CASSQAVDRAYQETQYF . many TRBV3-2 17 TRBJ2-5
TGTGCCAGCAGCCGAGGACAGTTAAGTCCTTACGAGCAGTACTTC CASSRGQLSPYEQYF . many TRBV11-3 15 TRBJ2-7
TGTGCCAGCAGCTTAATCGGGGCCCTTAGCGGGAGCTACGAGCAGTACTTC CASSLIGALSGSYEQYF TRBD2 many TRBV7-9 17 TRBJ2-7
TGCGCCAGCAGCCAAGACGGGGTGGGACAGGGGACCACCGGGGAGCTGTTTTTT CASSQDGVGQGTTGELFF TRBD1 . TRBV4-3 18 TRBJ2-2
TGTGCCAGCAGCCCCCTCCGACAGGGGGCCAAATCCTACGAGCAGTACTTC CASSPLRQGAKSYEQYF TRBD1 many TRBV14 17 TRBJ2-7
TGTGCCAGCGCTAAGGGACAGGGGGCTTACAATGAGCAGTTCTTC CASAKGQGAYNEQFF TRBD1 . TRBV19 15 TRBJ2-1
TGTGCCAGCAGCGGACAGGGGACCTATGGCTACACCTTC CASSGQGTYGYTF TRBD1 many TRBV11-1 13 TRBJ1-2
TGTGCCAGCAGCTTAGGATTAGCGGGAGGCGGTAGCAATGAGCAGTTCTTC CASSLGLAGGGSNEQFF TRBD2 many TRBV11-2 17 TRBJ2-1
TGTGCCAGCAGTCCACAGGGGGCACCCCAAGAGACCCAGTACTTC CASSPQGAPQETQYF TRBD1 . TRBV12-3/TRBV12-4 15 TRBJ2-5
TGTGCCAGCAGTTTTCCTAGCGGGGGACAAGAGACCCAGTACTTC CASSFPSGGQETQYF TRBD2 many TRBV12-3/TRBV12-4 15 TRBJ2-5
TGTGCCAGCTCACCCCGGGACTTACCCGGTGATGAGCAGTTCTTC CASSPRDLPGDEQFF . . TRBV18 15 TRBJ2-1
TGTGCCAGCAGCCCTGGGGGACTTCCCGGCTGGCGACAAGAGACCCAGTACTTC CASSPGGLPGWRQETQYF . many TRBV7-2 18 TRBJ2-5
TGTGCCAGCAGCTTAGGGGCAGTCTACGAGCAGTACTTC CASSLGAVYEQYF . few TRBV13 13 TRBJ2-7
TGTGCCGGTAGTATAGACTGGAATGAAAAACTGTTTTTT CAGSIDWNEKLFF . few TRBV19 13 TRBJ1-4